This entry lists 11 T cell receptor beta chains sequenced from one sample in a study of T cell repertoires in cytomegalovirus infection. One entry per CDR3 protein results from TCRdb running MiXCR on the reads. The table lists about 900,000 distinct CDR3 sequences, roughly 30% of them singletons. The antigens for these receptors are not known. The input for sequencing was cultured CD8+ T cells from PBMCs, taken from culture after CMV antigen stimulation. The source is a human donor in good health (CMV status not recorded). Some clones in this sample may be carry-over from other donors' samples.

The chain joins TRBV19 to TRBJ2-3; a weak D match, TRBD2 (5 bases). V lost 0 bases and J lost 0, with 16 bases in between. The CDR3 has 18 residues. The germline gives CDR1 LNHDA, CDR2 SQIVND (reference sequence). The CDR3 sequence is CASSIDLSGRRSTDTQYF. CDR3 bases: TGTGCCAGTAGTATAGATCTTTCTGGGCGGAGGAGCACAGATACGCAGTATTTT.

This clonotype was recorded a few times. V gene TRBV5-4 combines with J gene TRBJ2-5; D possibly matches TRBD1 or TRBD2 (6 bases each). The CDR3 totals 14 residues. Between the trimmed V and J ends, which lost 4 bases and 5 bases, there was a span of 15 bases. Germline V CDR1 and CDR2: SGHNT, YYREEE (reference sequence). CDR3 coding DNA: TGTGCCAGCAGCGTCGTTGGAGGGGGGGAGACCCAGTACTTC. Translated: CASSVVGGGETQYF.

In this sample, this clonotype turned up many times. CDR3 protein: CASSAVQGPDTQYF. The CDR3 DNA sequence: TGTGCCAGCAGCGCTGTACAGGGGCCAGATACGCAGTATTTT. The chain employs TRBV7-2 and TRBJ2-3, with 7 bases lining up with TRBD1. The length of the CDR3 is 14 residues. The germline V gene encodes CDR1 SGHTA and CDR2 FQGNSA. V lost 5 bases and J lost 4; bases outside the gene matches: 6. Variable domain in full (rest from reference TRBV7-2 and TRBJ2-3): GAGVSQSPSNKVTEKGKDVELRCDPISGHTALYWYRQSLGQGLEFLIYFQGNSAPDKSGLPSDRFSAERTGGSVSTLTIQRTQQEDSAVYLCASSAVQGPDTQYFGPGTRLTVL.

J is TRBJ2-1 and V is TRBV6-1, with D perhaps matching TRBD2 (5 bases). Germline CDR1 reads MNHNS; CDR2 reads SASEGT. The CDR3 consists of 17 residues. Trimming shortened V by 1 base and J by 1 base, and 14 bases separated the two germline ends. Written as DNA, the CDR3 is TGTGCCAGCAGTGAAGAATACTCCGGCGGGTCCTACAATGAGCAGTTCTTC. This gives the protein CASSEEYSGGSYNEQFF.

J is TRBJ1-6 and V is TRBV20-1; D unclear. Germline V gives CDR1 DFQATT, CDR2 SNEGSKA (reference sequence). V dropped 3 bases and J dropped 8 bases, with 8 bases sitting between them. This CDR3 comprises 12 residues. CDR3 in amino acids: CSARKPHSPLHF. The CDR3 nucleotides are TGCAGTGCTAGGAAACCCCATTCACCCCTCCACTTT.

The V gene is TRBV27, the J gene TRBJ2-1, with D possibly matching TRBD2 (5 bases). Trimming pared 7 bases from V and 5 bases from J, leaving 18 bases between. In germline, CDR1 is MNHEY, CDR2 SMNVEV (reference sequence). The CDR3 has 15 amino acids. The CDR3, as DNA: TGTGCCAGCACCCCCGCGGGTGGTAAAAACAATGAGCAGTTCTTC. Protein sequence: CASTPAGGKNNEQFF.

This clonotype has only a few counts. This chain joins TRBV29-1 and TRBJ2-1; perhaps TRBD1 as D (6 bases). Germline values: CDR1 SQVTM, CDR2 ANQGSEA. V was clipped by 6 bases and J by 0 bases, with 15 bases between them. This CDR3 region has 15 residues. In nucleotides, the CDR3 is TGCAGCGTCCAATCCAGGGGTAGCTCCTACAATGAGCAGTTCTTC. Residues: CSVQSRGSSYNEQFF.

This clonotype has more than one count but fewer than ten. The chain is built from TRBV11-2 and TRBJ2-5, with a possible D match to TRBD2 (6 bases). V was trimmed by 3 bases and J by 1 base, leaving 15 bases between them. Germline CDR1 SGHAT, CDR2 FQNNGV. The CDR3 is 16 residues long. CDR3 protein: CASSLRDSQIQETQYF. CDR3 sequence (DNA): TGTGCCAGCAGCTTGAGGGACTCCCAGATCCAAGAGACCCAGTACTTC. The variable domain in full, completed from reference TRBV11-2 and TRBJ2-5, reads EAGVAQSPRYKIIEKRQSVAFWCNPISGHATLYWYQQILGQGPKLLIQFQNNGVVDDSQLPKDRFSAERLKGVDSTLKIQPAKLEDSAVYLCASSLRDSQIQETQYFGPGTRLLVL.

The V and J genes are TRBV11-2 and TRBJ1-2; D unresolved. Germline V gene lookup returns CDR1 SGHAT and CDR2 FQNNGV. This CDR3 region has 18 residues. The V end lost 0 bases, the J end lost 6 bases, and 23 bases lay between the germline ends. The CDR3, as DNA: TGTGCCAGCAGCTTAGATCGAGATATGACGGCAGAAGAGAATGGCTACACCTTC. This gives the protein CASSLDRDMTAEENGYTF.

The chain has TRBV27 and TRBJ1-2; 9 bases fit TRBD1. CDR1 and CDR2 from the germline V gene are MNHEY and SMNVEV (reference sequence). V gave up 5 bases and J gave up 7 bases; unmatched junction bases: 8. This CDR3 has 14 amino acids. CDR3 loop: CASSTGQGHTGYTF. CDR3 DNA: TGTGCCAGCAGTACGGGACAGGGTCACACTGGCTACACCTTC.

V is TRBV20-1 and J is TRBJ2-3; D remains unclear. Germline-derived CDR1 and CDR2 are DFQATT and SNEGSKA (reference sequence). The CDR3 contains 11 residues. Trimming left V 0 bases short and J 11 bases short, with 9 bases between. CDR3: CSARDHQGQYF. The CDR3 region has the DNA TGCAGTGCTAGAGATCACCAAGGGCAGTATTTT.